Following are 20 T cell receptor beta chains from one sample sequenced in a study of spatial heterogeneity in lung cancer (dated by TCRdb to between 2018 and 2020). This specimen's time point label, per the study, means: sample taken at primary tumor resection. Whole RNA extracted from tumor and nontumor lung tissue, or from cryopreserved PBMC samples, was used for TCR sequencing without cell sorting. Preparation of the library involved 5' RACE. The sequencer was a NextSeq 500. The public reads were quality trimmed at Q25 with fastp and then assembled into clones with MiXCR by TCRdb, keeping productive beta chains. Records with the same CDR3 protein are collapsed into one entry carrying the most frequent genes and DNA. Within this sample are tens of thousands of distinct CDR3 sequences, with around 5% of them counted one time only. The ten largest clones capture around 30% of the sample. This material consisted of PBMCs, taken at surgery. Source of these receptors: a female donor with early-stage non-small cell lung cancer.

This clonotype has a count of ten or more. The rearrangement uses TRBV6-7 and TRBJ2-3; tentatively, D is TRBD1 or TRBD2 (5 bases each). TRBV6-7 is an ORF for which the function is uncertain. The CDR3 contains 18 residues. Deletions cut 0 bases from V and 6 bases from J, with 22 bases between. For the CDR3, the DNA is TGTGCCAGCAGTTACTCCCAAGGGGTACGGGAAGCCGGGGATACGCAGTATTTT. It encodes CASSYSQGVREAGDTQYF.

This clonotype counts as medium-sized. The chain uses TRBV7-9 and TRBJ1-5, with D possibly TRBD1 on 6 matching bases. The CDR3 length is 15 residues. V gave up 2 bases and J gave up 5 bases, with 13 bases separating them. Germline V CDR1 and CDR2: SEHNR, FQNEAQ (reference sequence). The CDR3 DNA reads as TGTGCCAGCAGCTTAACCGAAGGGGGGGATCAGCCCCAGCATTTT. Residues: CASSLTEGGDQPQHF.

This clonotype has a count of ten or more. The CDR3 spells CATRRLSSTEAFF. DNA of the CDR3: TGTGCCACCAGGCGTCTTTCGAGCACTGAAGCTTTCTTT. J is TRBJ1-1 and V is TRBV27; D is unresolved. The V end lost 10 bases, the J end lost 4 bases, and 16 bases lay between the germline ends. Germline V gene data show CDR1 as MNHEY and CDR2 as SMNVEV (reference sequence). The CDR3 covers 13 residues.

This clonotype has a count of ten or more. The genes are TRBV6-6 and TRBJ1-2; D remains ambiguous. The CDR3 covers 15 residues. Trimming shortened V by 2 bases and J by 4 bases, and 14 bases separated the two germline ends. Germline V gene data show CDR1 as MNHNY and CDR2 as SVGAGI (reference sequence). This chain's CDR3 is CASSYTPDTAYGYTF. In DNA, the CDR3 is TGTGCCAGCAGTTACACCCCCGACACGGCCTATGGCTACACCTTC.

This clonotype was picked up a small number of times. The genes are TRBV5-1 and TRBJ2-7; maybe TRBD1 (6 bases). Germline CDR1 reads SGHRS; CDR2 reads YFSETQ. The CDR3 runs 15 residues. V gave up 0 bases and J gave up 4 bases, with 14 bases separating them. The CDR3 is CASSLGGGEAYEQYF. The CDR3 nucleotides read TGCGCCAGCAGCTTGGGTGGGGGCGAGGCGTACGAGCAGTACTTC.

About this clonotype: A single base separates this from a much larger clone, so it may be a read error. This sequence joins TRBV5-4 and TRBJ2-1, with 12 positions matching TRBD1. Germline V gene data show CDR1 as SGHNT and CDR2 as YYREEE (reference sequence). This CDR3 has 16 residues. CDR3 nucleotides: TGTGTCAGCAGTTCCGGGACAGGGGGCGACTTCAATGAGCAGTTCTTC. It encodes CVSSSGTGGDFNEQFF.

In this sample, this clonotype turned up a few times. V gene TRBV7-2 combines with J gene TRBJ1-2; D perhaps matches TRBD1 (5 bases). V lost 1 base and J lost 2, with 8 bases in between. Germline V CDR1 and CDR2: SGHTA, FQGNSA. There are 14 residues in the CDR3. CDR3 sequence reads: CASSLVEGNYGYTF. In DNA, the CDR3 is TGTGCCAGCAGCTTAGTCGAGGGGAACTATGGCTACACCTTC.

This clonotype was detected many times. The chain uses TRBV6-5 and TRBJ2-7; TRBD2 agrees at 7 bases. Germline CDR1 reads MNHEY; CDR2 reads SVGAGI. This CDR3 region has 13 residues. V lost 7 bases to trimming and J lost 5 bases; unmatched junction nucleotides: 8. CDR3 DNA: TGTGCCAGCAAGCGAGTCCGGGGGGACGAGCAGTACTTC. This encodes CASKRVRGDEQYF.

This clonotype was detected many times. The chain uses TRBV4-3 and TRBJ2-3, with D perhaps TRBD1 (5 bases). The V gene lost 5 bases and the J gene lost 2 bases, with 11 bases spanning the gap. CDR3 length: 14 amino acids. Germline V CDR1 and CDR2: LGHNA, YSLEER. The CDR3 sequence: CASSGAPYTDTQYF. CDR3 nucleotides: TGCGCCAGCAGCGGGGCGCCCTACACAGATACGCAGTATTTT.

This clonotype was observed at least ten times. The chain combines TRBV18 with TRBJ2-3; D remains ambiguous. The CDR3 is 13 residues long. Trimming stripped 0 bases from V and 0 bases from J, with 1 base between. In germline, CDR1 is KGHSH, CDR2 LQKENI. The CDR3 protein is CASSPPSTDTQYF. The CDR3 region has the DNA TGTGCCAGCTCACCACCTAGCACAGATACGCAGTATTTT.

This clonotype was observed at least ten times. The chain uses TRBV6-2 or TRBV6-3 and TRBJ2-3; 8 nucleotides line up with TRBD2. Germline trimming cut 0 bases from V and 7 bases from J; bases unmatched to any gene: 9. The V gene's germline CDR1 is MNHEY and CDR2 SVGEGT. The CDR3 is made up of 16 amino acids. As DNA, the CDR3 is TGTGCCAGCAGTTACTCGGGCCGGGGGGGACCCCATACGCAGTATTTT. Translated, it gives CASSYSGRGGPHTQYF.

This clonotype was counted at least ten times. This chain joins TRBV5-6 and TRBJ2-3; no definite D call. The CDR3 contains 13 residues. V lost 4 bases, J lost 15 bases, and 21 bases lay in between. Per the germline V gene, CDR1 is SGHDT and CDR2 is YYEEEE. The CDR3 nucleotides read TGTGCCAGCAGCGAGGCCCCCCGGGCAAGGGTTTATTTT. Its translation: CASSEAPRARVYF.

This clonotype was observed at least ten times. This sequence joins TRBV20-1 and TRBJ1-1, with 7 bases that match TRBD1. The germline V gene has CDR1 DFQATT and CDR2 SNEGSKA (reference sequence). CDR3 length: 13 amino acids. DNA for the CDR3: TGCAGAAAAAATCACGACGGAGGGGGCGAAGCTTTCTTT. This translates into CRKNHDGGGEAFF.

This clonotype was seen ten or more times. The chain recombines TRBV20-1 with TRBJ2-7, with 9 bases matching TRBD1. V shed 7 bases and J 5 bases; nucleotides not matched to a gene: 6. The CDR3 spans 12 residues. In germline, CDR1 is DFQATT, CDR2 SNEGSKA (reference sequence). CDR3 bases: TGCAGTGGGTGGACAGGGGTCCACGAGCAGTACTTC. Translation gives CSGWTGVHEQYF.

This clonotype came up many times. The J gene is TRBJ1-1, the V gene TRBV29-1; D possibly corresponds to TRBD1 (5 bases). Germline CDR1 SQVTM, CDR2 ANQGSEA. This CDR3 comprises 12 residues. V dropped 7 bases and J dropped 4 bases, with 13 bases sitting between them. The CDR3 DNA follows: TGCAGCGCCGGACGGGGGACCACTGAAGCTTTCTTT. Its translation is CSAGRGTTEAFF.

Ten or more counts support this clonotype. The chain is built from TRBV7-9 and TRBJ2-3; D perhaps matches TRBD2 (7 bases). Germline CDR1 reads SEHNR; CDR2 reads FQNEAQ (reference sequence). Trimming took off 3 bases at V and 6 bases at J, with 13 bases between the two ends. The CDR3 spans 14 residues. The CDR3 loop is CASSFIGGRDTQYF. CDR3 DNA: TGTGCCAGCAGCTTCATCGGGGGGCGGGATACGCAGTATTTT.

This clonotype has ten or more counts. The chain employs TRBV28 and TRBJ2-7; tentatively, D is TRBD2 (6 bases). The CDR3 totals 15 residues. Trimming removed 7 bases at V and 2 bases at J, with 18 bases between. Germline CDR1 is MDHEN and CDR2 is SYDVKM. The CDR3 DNA reads TGTGCCAGCAATGGCCCTCATGGCGGGACCTACGAGCAGTACTTC. As protein: CASNGPHGGTYEQYF.

The CDR3 protein is CSARSGEIYEQYF. DNA for the CDR3: TGCAGTGCTCGGAGCGGGGAGATCTACGAGCAGTACTTC. The gene calls are TRBV20-1 and TRBJ2-7; the match to TRBD2 covers 7 bases. Trimming removed 5 bases from V and 3 bases from J; junction bases left unmatched: 7. This CDR3 has 13 amino acids. CDR1 DFQATT and CDR2 SNEGSKA come from the germline V gene (reference sequence).

As for this clonotype: One base away lies a much larger clone, so this may be a sequencing read error. This chain uses TRBV5-1 with TRBJ1-1; no reliable D call. Germline V lookup: CDR1 SGHRS, CDR2 YFSETQ. CDR3 length: 16 amino acids. Trimming took 1 base from V and 1 from J, leaving 14 bases between them. The CDR3 coding sequence is TGCGCCAGCAGCTTGTCGTGTCTTGCGGGGAACACTGAAGCTTTCTTT. As protein: CASSLSCLAGNTEAFF.

The gene calls are TRBV28 and TRBJ1-1, with D tentatively TRBD1 (6 bases). This CDR3 comprises 13 residues. Germline loops: CDR1 MDHEN, CDR2 SYDVKM. Trimming removed 6 bases from V and 5 bases from J, with 13 bases in between. The CDR3 DNA follows: TGTGCCAGCAGACCCACAGGGAGAACTGAAGCTTTCTTT. It specifies CASRPTGRTEAFF.